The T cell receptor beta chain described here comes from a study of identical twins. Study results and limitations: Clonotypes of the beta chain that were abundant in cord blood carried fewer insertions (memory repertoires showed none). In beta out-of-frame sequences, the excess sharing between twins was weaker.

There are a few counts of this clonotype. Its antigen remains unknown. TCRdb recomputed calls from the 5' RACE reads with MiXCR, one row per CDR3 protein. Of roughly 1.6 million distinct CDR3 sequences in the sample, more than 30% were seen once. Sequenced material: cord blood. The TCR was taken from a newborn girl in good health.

The CDR3 is CSVDSGGEKETQYF. The DNA of the CDR3 is TGCAGCGTTGATTCGGGGGGGGAGAAAGAGACCCAGTACTTC. The gene calls are TRBV29-1 and TRBJ2-5; 8 bases line up with TRBD2. The CDR3 is 14 residues long. The J segment lost 3 bases and the V segment lost 3 bases, leaving 6 bases of the junction unmatched. Germline V gene data show CDR1 as SQVTM and CDR2 as ANQGSEA.